This T cell receptor (beta chain) stems from a study of Graves' ophthalmopathy and Graves' hyperthyroidism (dated by TCRdb to 2017 to 2018). The study in broad terms: Peripheral blood samples were taken at the time of initial diagnosis, before any treatment was given. Following sample collection, hyperthyroidism patients were given methimazole at a starting dose of 30 mg daily, and ophthalmopathy patients were given high-dose intravenous methylprednisolone. The approximately 90 discovery patients were divided at random into training and test sets in a 7:3 ratio. In total, some 130 blood samples were TCR-sequenced: around 42 ophthalmopathy, some 72 hyperthyroidism and about 17 hyperthyroidism-to-ophthalmopathy patients. For independent validation, a separate cohort was made up of fewer than 20 hyperthyroidism patients plus 17 patients who later progressed from hyperthyroidism to ophthalmopathy. In roughly six hyperthyroidism patients, the T-cell repertoire of thyroid tissue was compared with the T-cell repertoire of blood. The study used TCR beta repertoire signatures to distinguish Graves' ophthalmopathy from Graves' hyperthyroidism and to predict progression to ophthalmopathy. To explore V-J signatures distinguishing ophthalmopathy from hyperthyroidism, a discovery set of roughly 100 patients (about 43 ophthalmopathy, 57 stable hyperthyroidism) was enrolled.

Hyperthyroidism was defined as stable when no progression to ophthalmopathy occurred within 18 months of follow-up. Hyperthyroidism patients were newly diagnosed, with disease duration under 2 months, and aged 18 to 65 years. Patients were excluded if they had other autoimmune diseases, uncontrolled infections, pregnancy or lactation. Diagnosis was based on clinical symptoms, serum thyroxine, TRAb, thyroid ultrasound and orbital computed tomography. PBMCs were isolated from around 10 ml of fresh peripheral blood by Ficoll-Paque density gradient centrifugation. Total RNA was extracted with Trizol reagent and quality-checked on an Agilent 2100 Bioanalyzer. What the work shows at the level of the full study, not this receptor alone: Ophthalmopathy was separated from stable hyperthyroidism by the 13-signature model with just under 90% sensitivity and around 81% specificity in cross-validation and with 80%/75% in the test set. Most of the expanded thyroid clonotypes with a frequency above 0.001 were also detected in blood, and it was suggested that the thyroid immune response may be reflected by blood repertoires. Sample size was not predetermined statistically, and investigators were not blinded to group allocation. In validation, the model predicted ophthalmopathy progression with nearly 71% sensitivity and roughly 72% specificity; roughly 12 predicted patients were CT-confirmed with GO in a median of about 6.2 months.

With regard to this clonotype: Its antigen is still unknown. The conserved closing phenylalanine or tryptophan is absent in this CDR3, likely reflecting a read error.

For repertoire sequencing, the TCR beta CDR3 regions were amplified from RNA transcripts. The first round was an RT-PCR using HTBI primers with the Qiagen OneStep RT-PCR kit, and this first round was followed by a second-round multiplex PCR, then size selection and purification. The libraries underwent paired-end sequencing with 100 bp reads on an Illumina HiSeq2000. The authors' analysis ran thus. SOAPnuke was used for read processing, and reads with adapters, uncalled bases, a mean Phred below 15, or no exact constant-primer or identifier match were discarded. High-quality paired reads were merged with COPE v1.2.5. Each unique nucleotide sequence was treated as a clonotype, and MiTCR v1.1 was used to align the clonotypes to the IMGT TRB V, D and J references. The analysis was limited to V-J combinations with a frequency above 0.0001, which together covered around 99% of the repertoires. For each V-J combination, a TCR clonal expansion and chaos score was defined as F50 clonal expansion divided by the chaos observed in the TCRdist matrix. Welch's t-statistics and random forest were used to narrow the features down to 10 to 15 V-J combinations, which were then fed into a naive Bayes classifier. The Morisita-Horn index was used to measure how similar the thyroid and blood repertoires were. The public reads were quality trimmed at Q25 with fastp and then assembled into clones with MiXCR by TCRdb, keeping productive beta chains. Each entry is one CDR3 protein sequence, shown with its most common DNA and genes. The V and J calls and clone size come from TCRdb's table, not from the authors' own analysis. Across this sample there are hundreds of thousands of distinct CDR3 sequences, with approximately 21% seen only once. Of the sample, roughly 6.9% is held by the ten largest clones.

Counting both end residues, the CDR3 totals 14 amino acids. CDR3 DNA is the only sequence kept; it has 42 bases, read in frame from the first base. Taken from the germline V gene (reference sequence), the CDR1 and CDR2 loops are GTSNPN and SVGIG. Deletion took 3 bases off V and 6 bases off J, with a span of 17 bases between the germline ends. The chain joins TRBV30 to TRBJ1-1, with no confidently assigned D gene. The sequenced sample consisted of peripheral blood. The sequence derives from a woman under 30 with stable Graves' hyperthyroidism. Some clones in this sample may be carry-over from other donors' samples. Donor details come from another sample of the same person, matched by shared clones. The CDR3 has the sequence CAWSLTLRRAEAFL. The nucleotide sequence is TGTGCCTGGAGCCTAACCCTCAGGAGGGCTGAAGCTTTCCTT.